A few counts support the clone carrying this TCR beta chain. What it binds is not known. All donors comprised healthy Caucasians. MiXCR, run by TCRdb on the 5' RACE reads, gives a single entry per CDR3 protein. In the table there are about 330,000 distinct CDR3 sequences, around 12% of which are singletons. This sample was included in a study of identical twins. Findings and caveats of the study: Alpha sequences out of frame and shared by twins had excess low generation probability. Where beta out-of-frame sequences were concerned, excess twin sharing was weaker. It was out-of-frame TCR alpha sharing in monozygotic twins that models underestimated.

Germline CDR1 KGHDR, CDR2 SFDVKD. The CDR3 spans 16 residues. V shed 3 bases, J shed 4 bases, and the junction held 6 bases outside the gene matches. This sample was shared with a second study, whose subject was yellow fever vaccine responses in identical twins.

Sequencing was done on a sample of CD8+ T cells sorted from blood. The genes are TRBV24-1 and TRBJ2-3; the match to TRBD2 covers 10 bases. This clonotype was sampled from a woman in her late teens or twenties in good health. CDR3 residues: CATSDEETSGPDTQYF. The CDR3 DNA follows: TGTGCCACCAGTGATGAGGAGACTAGCGGGCCAGATACGCAGTATTTT.